These 12 T cell receptor beta chains originate from one sample sequenced in a study of T cells after yellow fever vaccination (dated by TCRdb to between 2019 and 2020). Libraries were constructed by 5' RACE. Sequenced using an Illumina HiSeq 2500. Clones were called with MiXCR by TCRdb after fastp trimmed the public reads at Q25, and only in-frame beta chains were retained. Identical CDR3 protein sequences are pooled into one entry, listed with their most common genes and DNA. This sample is represented by around 15,000 distinct CDR3 sequences; over 3.5% of them were singletons. The top ten clones comprise more than 0.35% of the sample. This specimen's treatment or condition label, per the study, means: live attenuated yellow fever vaccine strain. The material was PBMCs, either bulk or a sorted T-cell subset (CD4+, CD8+, memory, or dextramer-sorted; not recorded which), obtained 15 days after the yellow fever booster vaccination. These receptors originate from a young man who received the YFV17D yellow fever vaccine.

This clonotype has at least ten counts. The chain employs TRBV20-1 and TRBJ1-1; D gene uncertain. This CDR3 region has 14 residues. Trimming removed 0 bases at V and 0 bases at J, with 8 bases between. Germline CDR1 is DFQATT and CDR2 is SNEGSKA (reference sequence). The chain's CDR3 is CSAREPGLNTEAFF. The CDR3 region has the DNA TGCAGTGCTAGAGAACCGGGGTTGAACACTGAAGCTTTCTTT.

This clonotype showed up many times. This chain joins TRBV20-1 and TRBJ2-5; the match to TRBD2 covers 10 bases. Losses at the gene ends were 3 bases for V and 2 bases for J; bases not matched to a gene: 6. The CDR3 consists of 15 residues. Germline CDR1 is DFQATT and CDR2 is SNEGSKA (reference sequence). The CDR3 DNA reads as TGCAGTGCTAGTGGGGGGACTAGCGCTCAAGAGACCCAGTACTTC. Its protein is CSASGGTSAQETQYF.

This clonotype has at least ten counts. The CDR3 loop reads CASSFDPTGSEVYEQYF. CDR3 sequence (DNA): TGTGCCAGCAGTTTCGACCCGACAGGGTCGGAAGTTTACGAGCAGTACTTC. The chain couples TRBV27 to TRBJ2-7, with 7 bases aligning to TRBD1. V gave up 3 bases and J gave up 4 bases; unmatched junction bases: 15. The CDR3 has 17 residues. Germline V gives CDR1 MNHEY, CDR2 SMNVEV (reference sequence).

This clonotype came up many times. J is TRBJ1-5 and V is TRBV6-5, with D possibly being TRBD1 (5 bases). This CDR3 contains 15 residues. Germline V gene sequence: CDR1 MNHEY, CDR2 SVGAGI. V gave up 2 bases and J gave up 1 base, with 9 bases separating them. In DNA form, the CDR3 reads TGTGCCAGCAGTTACGGGGGAGGCAGCAATCAGCCCCAGCATTTT. It encodes CASSYGGGSNQPQHF.

This clonotype was counted at least ten times. This chain links TRBV10-2 with TRBJ2-1; D unclear. Germline V gives CDR1 WSHSY, CDR2 SAAADI. This CDR3 has 14 amino acids. Trimming left V 4 bases short and J 1 base short, with 8 bases between. The CDR3 DNA reads as TGCGCCAGCAGTGCTGGTGGTTCCTACAATGAGCAGTTCTTC. Its protein is CASSAGGSYNEQFF.

This clonotype was seen only a few times. CDR3 sequence: CSAARMGGTEAFF. DNA for the CDR3: TGCAGTGCGGCGCGCATGGGAGGCACTGAAGCTTTCTTT. This chain uses TRBV20-1 with TRBJ1-1; no firm D call. CDR1 and CDR2 (germline): DFQATT, SNEGSKA (reference sequence). The germline V and J ends were trimmed by 6 bases and 4 bases, with 15 bases remaining between them. The CDR3 spans 13 residues.

There are many counts of this clonotype. The rearrangement links TRBV6-5 to TRBJ2-1; 9 bases line up with TRBD1. The CDR3 runs to 16 residues. Looked up from germline, CDR1 is MNHEY and CDR2 is SVGAGI. J lost 8 bases, V lost 2 bases, and 10 bases had no gene match. CDR3 sequence: CASSYLPGQGIYEQFF. In DNA form, the CDR3 reads TGTGCCAGCAGTTACCTTCCGGGACAGGGCATCTATGAGCAGTTCTTC.

This clonotype has a count of ten or more. This chain uses TRBV20-1 with TRBJ2-7; D gene ambiguous. This CDR3 contains 14 residues. Germline V CDR1 and CDR2: DFQATT, SNEGSKA (reference sequence). Trimming removed 1 base from V and 3 bases from J, with 13 bases in between. The CDR3 is CSARAPTPIYEQYF. The CDR3 DNA sequence: TGCAGTGCTAGAGCCCCTACACCGATCTACGAGCAGTACTTC.

This clonotype was found many times. This chain links TRBV4-3 with TRBJ1-5; maybe TRBD1 (5 bases). Between the trimmed V and J ends, which lost 1 base and 2 bases, there was a span of 9 bases. This CDR3 has 15 residues. Per germline, CDR1 LGHNA and CDR2 YSLEER. CDR3 nucleotide sequence: TGCGCCAGCAGCCAAGTAAGGGGTGGCAATCAGCCCCAGCATTTT. Its translation: CASSQVRGGNQPQHF.

This clonotype has at least ten counts. The chain combines TRBV4-2 with TRBJ2-5; 14 nucleotides agree with TRBD2. The CDR3 has 22 residues. Trimming at V came to 5 bases and at J to 5 bases, leaving 25 bases not matched to a gene. The V gene's germline CDR1 is LGHNA and CDR2 YNFKEQ. CDR3 DNA: TGTGCCAGCAGCGCAAGTCTCCCGGGACTAGCGGGAGTCCGAAGGGGGTTGGAGACCCAGTACTTC. It encodes CASSASLPGLAGVRRGLETQYF.

This clonotype was observed at least ten times. V is TRBV6-1 and J is TRBJ2-3, with D perhaps TRBD2 (6 bases). The CDR3 loop spans 18 amino acids. Germline V CDR1 and CDR2: MNHNS, SASEGT. V was trimmed by 1 base and J by 0 bases, leaving 17 bases between them. The CDR3 DNA follows: TGTGCCAGCAGTGAAGAGGTGGTTAGCGGTGCTAGCACAGATACGCAGTATTTT. It specifies CASSEEVVSGASTDTQYF.

This clonotype was seen only a few times. V is TRBV7-2 and J is TRBJ2-2, with D perhaps matching TRBD1 (6 bases). This CDR3 has 15 amino acids. V was pared by 7 bases and J by 2 bases, with 14 bases between. The germline V gene has CDR1 SGHTA and CDR2 FQGNSA. CDR3 bases: TGTGCCAGCACCAATCAGGGGCACAACACCGGGGAGCTGTTTTTT. Protein sequence: CASTNQGHNTGELFF. The full variable domain, completed using reference TRBV7-2 and TRBJ2-2, is GAGVSQSPSNKVTEKGKDVELRCDPISGHTALYWYRQSLGQGLEFLIYFQGNSAPDKSGLPSDRFSAERTGGSVSTLTIQRTQQEDSAVYLCASTNQGHNTGELFFGEGSRLTVL.